Detailed here is one TCR beta chain. Its specificity is not known. Trimming left V 7 bases short and J 8 bases short, with 18 bases between. Germline V gene lookup returns CDR1 MNHNY and CDR2 SVGAGI (reference sequence). The CDR3 is made up of 14 amino acids. The data are from a study of cytomegalovirus exposure and HLA in healthy donors. Study-wide results and limits: Most TCR sequences were rare, but some public TCRs occurred in many donors. TCR beta V- and J-gene trimming, according to a later analysis, was linked to a missense DCLRE1C variant.

Primers: 60 Vbeta forward and 13 Jbeta reverse. Method: immunoSEQ multiplex PCR; TCRdb's copy keeps in-frame clones and lacks some. The sample contains about 68,000 clones, roughly four fifths of which appear only once. This sequence originates from a human donor in good health. This rearrangement joins TRBV6-6 to TRBJ2-1, with TRBD2 as a possible D gene (5 bases). Sequencing used PBMCs. The CDR3 loop reads CASIPGLGSYEQFF. The DNA of the CDR3 is TGTGCCAGCATCCCGGGCCTGGGGAGCTATGAGCAGTTCTTC.